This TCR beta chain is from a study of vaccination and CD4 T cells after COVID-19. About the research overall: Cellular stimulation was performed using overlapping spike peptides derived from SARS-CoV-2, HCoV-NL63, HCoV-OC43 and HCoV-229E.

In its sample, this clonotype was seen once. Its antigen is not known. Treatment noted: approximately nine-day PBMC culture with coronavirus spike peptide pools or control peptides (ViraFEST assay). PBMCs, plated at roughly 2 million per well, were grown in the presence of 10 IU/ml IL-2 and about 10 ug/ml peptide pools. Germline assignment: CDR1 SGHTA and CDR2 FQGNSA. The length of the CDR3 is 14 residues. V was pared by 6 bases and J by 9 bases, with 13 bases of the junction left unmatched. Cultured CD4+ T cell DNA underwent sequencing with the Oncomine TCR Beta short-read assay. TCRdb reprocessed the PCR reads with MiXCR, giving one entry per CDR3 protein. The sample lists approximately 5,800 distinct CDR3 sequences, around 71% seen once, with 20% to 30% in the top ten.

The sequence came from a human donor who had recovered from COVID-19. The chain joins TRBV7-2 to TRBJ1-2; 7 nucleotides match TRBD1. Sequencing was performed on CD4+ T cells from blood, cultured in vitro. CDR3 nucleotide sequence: TGTGCCAGCAGAACTGACCCGGCAGGGGGAAGCTACACCTTC. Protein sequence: CASRTDPAGGSYTF.